Listed below are T cell receptor beta chains from one sample, sequenced in a study of OX40 agonist ivuxolimab in advanced cancers. Assay used: immunoSEQ multiplex PCR; TCRdb lists only in-frame clones, some missing. The sample has roughly 72,000 clones, roughly 89% seen once. The sequences come from CD4+ or CD8+ T cells sorted from blood, collected in a trial of the OX40 agonist ivuxolimab. These receptors all stem from an adult with an advanced solid tumor such as melanoma, head and neck, liver or kidney cancer. CDR3s include the opening cysteine and the closing phenylalanine or tryptophan. D genes are given only for firm matches. The size field is filled for only some rows; it gives once, few, many or a size class.

clone_size,v_call,d_call,cdr3_length,j_call,cdr3_nt,cdr3_aa
.,TRBV9,.,14,TRBJ1-2,TGTGCCAGCAGGGCAACCGGGGATAACTATGGCTACACCTTC,CASRATGDNYGYTF
.,TRBV5-4,TRBD2,17,TRBJ2-3,TGTGCCAGCAGCTCCCTGGGACTAGCGGGACGAGGAGATACGCAGTATTTT,CASSSLGLAGRGDTQYF
.,TRBV19,.,17,TRBJ1-2,TGTGCCAGTAGTTTTCACCTTAACCCCGAGGTCAACTATGGCTACACCTTC,CASSFHLNPEVNYGYTF
.,TRBV7-2,.,14,TRBJ2-2,TGTGCCAGCAGCTTAGTGCGGGACACCGGGGAGCTGTTTTTT,CASSLVRDTGELFF
.,TRBV7-2,.,13,TRBJ1-5,TGTGCCAGCAGCTTAAACTCCAATCAGCCCCAGCATTTT,CASSLNSNQPQHF
few,TRBV7-2,TRBD1,14,TRBJ1-6,TGTGCCAGCAGCCTAAGACAGGGTAATTCACCCCTCCACTTT,CASSLRQGNSPLHF
.,TRBV6-6,TRBD1,16,TRBJ2-7,TGTGCCAGCAGCTCACAGGGGTTGGGGAGTCACTACGAGCAGTACTTC,CASSSQGLGSHYEQYF
.,TRBV11-2,.,12,TRBJ2-3,TGTGCCAGCAGCCTGGACACCAATACGCAGTATTTT,CASSLDTNTQYF
.,TRBV7-9,TRBD1,14,TRBJ1-6,TGTGCCAGCGGCCGGGACAGGGTTGGATCACCCCTCCACTTT,CASGRDRVGSPLHF
.,TRBV5-1,.,15,TRBJ2-2,TGCGCCAGCAGGCAGGGCACCGCGAACACCGGGGAGCTGTTTTTT,CASRQGTANTGELFF
.,TRBV11-2,.,15,TRBJ1-5,TGTGCCAGCAGCTTAGAGTTTGGGGCCAATCAGCCCCAGCATTTT,CASSLEFGANQPQHF
.,TRBV9,.,17,TRBJ2-2,TGTGCCAGCAGCGTAGTTGGGCTATGGGACAACACCGGGGAGCTGTTTTTT,CASSVVGLWDNTGELFF
.,TRBV10-2,.,14,TRBJ2-7,TGCGCCAGCAGTGTAAGCAGGATAATTGACGAGCAGTACTTC,CASSVSRIIDEQYF
.,TRBV5-1,TRBD1,14,TRBJ1-2,TGCGCCAGCAGCTTGGGACAGGGTAGAAATGGCTACACCTTC,CASSLGQGRNGYTF
.,TRBV7-9,.,13,TRBJ1-5,TGTGCCAGCAGCTTAGCGTCCGTTTCCCCCCTATATTTT,CASSLASVSPLYF
.,TRBV18,.,17,TRBJ1-3,TGTGCCAGCTCACCACTGACAGCAACACACTCTGGAAACACCATATATTTT,CASSPLTATHSGNTIYF
.,TRBV4-2,TRBD2,19,TRBJ2-3,TGTGCCAGCAGCCAAGGACGTGGACTAGCGGGGGGGATTACAGATACGCAGTATTTT,CASSQGRGLAGGITDTQYF
.,TRBV27,.,16,TRBJ1-5,TGTGCCAGCAGCCCCCAATCCAGGGTGGACAGTCAGCCCCAGCATTTT,CASSPQSRVDSQPQHF
.,TRBV7-9,TRBD1,15,TRBJ1-5,TGTGCCAGCAGTCCTGACAGGGTAGGCCAACAGCCCCAGCATTTT,CASSPDRVGQQPQHF
.,TRBV5-4,TRBD1,15,TRBJ1-2,TGTGCCAGCATCGACCTAGGGGACAGGAGCTATGGCTACACCTTC,CASIDLGDRSYGYTF
.,TRBV6-1,.,13,TRBJ2-7,TGTGCCAGCAAGGTCACCAACTCCTACGAGCAGTACTTC,CASKVTNSYEQYF
.,TRBV15,.,16,TRBJ1-2,TGTGCCACCAGCAGAGATCGGGGGGTTTATGGTAGTGGCTACACCTTC,CATSRDRGVYGSGYTF
few,TRBV5-1,.,12,TRBJ2-2,TGCGCCAGCAGCTTTAACACCGGGGAGCTGTTTTTT,CASSFNTGELFF
.,TRBV29-1,TRBD1,13,TRBJ2-7,TGCAGCGCAAAAGGGACAGGACCTTACGAGCAGTACTTC,CSAKGTGPYEQYF
.,TRBV10-3,TRBD2,16,TRBJ2-2,TGTGCCATCAGTGAGAGGGGAGCGGGAGTTCCCGGGGAGCTGTTTTTT,CAISERGAGVPGELFF
.,TRBV5-4,.,13,TRBJ1-2,TGTGCCAGCAGCTTGGACAGGGCCTATGGCTACACCTTC,CASSLDRAYGYTF
.,TRBV4-2,.,15,TRBJ2-3,TGTGCCAGCAGCCAAGGCCCGGGGGAGGCAGATACGCAGTATTTT,CASSQGPGEADTQYF
.,TRBV11-1,.,11,TRBJ2-7,TGTGCCAGCAGCTTAGACGGGGAGCAGTACTTC,CASSLDGEQYF
once,TRBV5-4,TRBD1,14,TRBJ2-3,TGTGCCAGCAGCCCGGGACAGAGCACAGATACGCAGTATTTT,CASSPGQSTDTQYF
.,TRBV7-9,.,14,TRBJ2-7,TGTGCCAGCAGCTTAGAGACAGGCGTACCTACGAAGCACTTC,CASSLETGVPTKHF
once,TRBV28,.,15,TRBJ2-7,TGTGCCAGCAGACCACCGGGGGCAGGCCCGCCCGAGCAGTACTTC,CASRPPGAGPPEQYF
.,TRBV28,TRBD1,14,TRBJ1-3,TGTGCCAGCAGTTTCCGGACAGGGTGGCACACCATATATTTT,CASSFRTGWHTIYF
.,TRBV5-6,TRBD2,17,TRBJ2-1,TGTGCCAGCAGCTTTGAAGCTAGCGGGGGCAACTACAATGAGCAGTTCTTC,CASSFEASGGNYNEQFF
.,TRBV10-2,TRBD1,19,TRBJ1-1,TGCGCCAGCAGTTTCCGCAGGACAGGGTTCGGACCAAGGAACACTGAAGCTTTCTTT,CASSFRRTGFGPRNTEAFF
.,TRBV28,TRBD2,15,TRBJ2-2,TGTGCCAGCAGAGGAGGACTAGCCGGGACCGGGGAGCTGTTTTTT,CASRGGLAGTGELFF
.,TRBV10-3,.,15,TRBJ1-2,TGTGCCATCAGCTCCCAAGGAGGGGATGCGGCAGGCTACACCTTC,CAISSQGGDAAGYTF
.,TRBV18,TRBD2,16,TRBJ2-3,TGTGCCAGCTCACCGTTGAGCGGGGGGGGCACAGATACGCAGTATTTT,CASSPLSGGGTDTQYF
.,TRBV10-2,.,12,TRBJ2-1,TGCGCCAGCAAGGGCGGGGGCAATCAGCAGTTCTTC,CASKGGGNQQFF
.,TRBV19,TRBD2,15,TRBJ2-1,TGTGCCAGTAGTATAGCTAGCGGCTCCTACAATGAGCAGTTCTTC,CASSIASGSYNEQFF
.,TRBV27,.,13,TRBJ2-5,TGTGCCAGCAGTGGAGGGGGGGTACAGACCCAGTACTTC,CASSGGGVQTQYF
.,TRBV5-1,.,12,TRBJ2-1,TGCGCCAGCAGCTTTGTTGGGAATGAGCAGTTCTTC,CASSFVGNEQFF